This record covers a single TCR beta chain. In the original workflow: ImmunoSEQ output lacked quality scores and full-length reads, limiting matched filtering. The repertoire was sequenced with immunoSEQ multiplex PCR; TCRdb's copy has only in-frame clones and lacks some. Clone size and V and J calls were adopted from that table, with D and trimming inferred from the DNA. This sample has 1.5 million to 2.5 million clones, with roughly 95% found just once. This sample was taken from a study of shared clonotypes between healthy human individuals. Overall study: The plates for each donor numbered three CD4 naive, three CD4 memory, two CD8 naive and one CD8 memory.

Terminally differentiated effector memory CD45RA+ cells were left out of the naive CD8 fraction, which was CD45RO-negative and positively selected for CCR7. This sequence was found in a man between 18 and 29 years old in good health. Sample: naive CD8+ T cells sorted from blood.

CDR3 sequence (DNA): TGTGCCAGCAGCTCATCCCCGGATCGCGGCATTCAGTACTTC. Its protein is CASSSSPDRGIQYF. The chain joins TRBV13 to TRBJ2-4; D call uncertain. The germline V gene has CDR1 PRHDT and CDR2 FYEKMQ (reference sequence). This CDR3 is built from 14 residues. V was pared by 4 bases and J by 9 bases, with 16 bases between.